This T cell receptor beta chain was sequenced in a study of neurological immune-mediated disorders. Overall study results and limits: TCR clonal expansion peaked in HTLV-1-associated myelopathy patients and was lowest in multiple sclerosis patients. The absence of shared CDR3 amino acid sequences among expanded clones across subjects suggests private repertoires in all groups.

The table lists this clonotype with many counts. What it binds is unknown. Time point defined: longitudinal time-point 2. CDR1 is SGHRS, CDR2 YFSETQ, per germline. Trimming left V 2 bases short and J 6 bases short, with 10 bases between. The CDR3 consists of 13 residues. From 15-18 subjects, every sequencing run obtained over 180 million TCR-beta sequences. One entry per CDR3 protein, called by TCRdb with MiXCR from the 5' RACE reads. This table holds about 90,000 distinct CDR3 sequences, less than 15% found once. The chain recombines TRBV5-1 with TRBJ2-3; D is undetermined. Material: PBMCs. The sequence came from a female donor with HTLV-1-associated myelopathy (HAM/TSP). The CDR3 sequence is CASSFTPADTQYF. CDR3 sequence (DNA): TGCGCCAGCAGCTTTACTCCCGCGGATACGCAGTATTTT.